This T cell receptor beta chain came from a study of CD8 T cells in Susac syndrome. The germline CDR1 and CDR2 sequences are SEHNR and FQNEAQ (reference sequence). The CDR3 covers 13 residues. J was trimmed by 5 bases and V by 6 bases; bases with no gene match: 4. A quantity of about 0.5 to 1 ug RNA underwent reverse transcription using random hexamers. The amplification used immunoSEQ multiplex PCR on TCR beta CDR3; it spanned 54 Vbeta and 13 Jbeta. TCRdb fed the immunoSEQ multiplex PCR reads into MiXCR, producing one record per CDR3 protein. The sample has 170,000 or so distinct CDR3 sequences, approximately 95% seen once.

The source is a human donor with multiple sclerosis. The sample comprised CD8+ T cells from PBMCs. The chain employs TRBV7-9 and TRBJ1-2, with 9 bases aligning to TRBD1. The CDR3 protein is CASRWDREYGYTF. The CDR3 nucleotides read TGTGCCAGCAGGTGGGACAGGGAGTATGGCTACACCTTC.